A selection of T cell receptor beta chains follows, all from one sample in a study of OX40 agonist ivuxolimab in advanced cancers. The table came from immunoSEQ multiplex PCR; TCRdb's copy has only in-frame clones and leaves some out. The repertoire holds 75,000 to 95,000 clones, with 70% to 90% as singletons. The starting material was CD4+ or CD8+ T cells sorted from blood, obtained in a trial of the OX40 agonist ivuxolimab. The receptors originated from an adult with an advanced solid tumor such as melanoma, head and neck, liver or kidney cancer. CDR3s include the opening cysteine and the closing phenylalanine or tryptophan. Each record gives: D gene, clone size, J gene, V gene, CDR3 protein, CDR3 DNA. The D gene is left open where the match is weak. Clone size is given for some rows only: seen once, a few or many times, or a class if the clone is expanded.

D: -
size: -
J: TRBJ2-1
V: TRBV7-3
CDR3: CASSAPDRYNEQFF
DNA: TGTGCCAGCAGCGCCCCCGACAGGTACAATGAGCAGTTCTTC

D: -
size: -
J: TRBJ2-7
V: TRBV28
CDR3: CASSPGFGQYF
DNA: TGTGCCAGCAGTCCAGGGTTCGGGCAGTACTTC

D: -
size: -
J: TRBJ1-5
V: TRBV6-1
CDR3: CASSGRDYPSNQPQHF
DNA: TGTGCCAGCAGTGGACGGGACTACCCCTCCAATCAGCCCCAGCATTTT

D: -
size: -
J: TRBJ1-1
V: TRBV7-9
CDR3: CASSFTNTEAFF
DNA: TGTGCCAGCAGCTTTACGAACACTGAAGCTTTCTTT

D: TRBD2
size: -
J: TRBJ2-1
V: TRBV2
CDR3: CAIPPSLATGGMGQFF
DNA: TGTGCCATCCCCCCTTCACTAGCGACGGGTGGCATGGGGCAGTTCTTC

D: -
size: -
J: TRBJ1-5
V: TRBV18
CDR3: CASSPSASGNQPQHF
DNA: TGTGCCAGCTCACCGTCAGCCAGCGGCAATCAGCCCCAGCATTTT

D: -
size: -
J: TRBJ1-5
V: TRBV2
CDR3: CASRSGSYSNQPQHF
DNA: TGTGCCAGCAGGTCGGGGAGCTATAGCAATCAGCCCCAGCATTTT

D: TRBD2
size: few
J: TRBJ2-5
V: TRBV28
CDR3: CASSLGGLAGLDRQTQYF
DNA: TGTGCCAGCAGTCTAGGGGGACTAGCGGGATTAGACCGGCAGACCCAGTACTTC

D: TRBD2
size: -
J: TRBJ2-3
V: TRBV7-9
CDR3: CASSEGGLAGANTQYF
DNA: TGTGCCAGCAGCGAAGGGGGACTAGCGGGAGCAAATACGCAGTATTTT

D: -
size: -
J: TRBJ2-1
V: TRBV9
CDR3: CASSPRVAPRDEQFF
DNA: TGTGCCAGCAGCCCCCGGGTAGCGCCCAGGGATGAGCAGTTCTTC

D: TRBD2
size: -
J: TRBJ2-5
V: TRBV5-1
CDR3: CASSLGLAGSQETQYF
DNA: TGCGCCAGCAGCTTAGGACTAGCGGGATCGCAAGAGACCCAGTACTTC

D: TRBD1
size: -
J: TRBJ1-1
V: TRBV11-2
CDR3: CASSLWDRENTEAFF
DNA: TGTGCCAGCAGCCTATGGGACAGGGAGAACACTGAAGCTTTCTTT

D: TRBD1
size: -
J: TRBJ1-2
V: TRBV2
CDR3: CASNNRGELYGYTF
DNA: TGTGCCAGCAATAACAGGGGAGAGTTATATGGCTACACCTTC

D: -
size: -
J: TRBJ2-2
V: TRBV6-4
CDR3: CASRPGLSTGELFF
DNA: TGTGCCAGCAGACCGGGACTTAGCACCGGGGAGCTGTTTTTT

D: -
size: -
J: TRBJ2-2
V: TRBV9
CDR3: CASSPGWGKLANTGELFF
DNA: TGTGCCAGCAGCCCTGGGTGGGGAAAACTAGCGAACACCGGGGAGCTGTTTTTT

D: TRBD2
size: -
J: TRBJ2-3
V: TRBV7-2
CDR3: CASSLSTREYKQYF
DNA: TGTGCCAGCAGCTTATCGACGCGGGAGTATAAGCAGTATTTT

D: TRBD1
size: -
J: TRBJ1-1
V: TRBV9
CDR3: CASSLQTGPTEAFF
DNA: TGTGCCAGCAGCCTCCAGACAGGGCCCACTGAAGCTTTCTTT

D: -
size: few
J: TRBJ1-2
V: TRBV19
CDR3: CASDRRPGYGYTF
DNA: TGTGCCAGTGACAGGAGGCCAGGCTATGGCTACACCTTC

D: -
size: -
J: TRBJ1-2
V: TRBV6-6
CDR3: CASSYLAARLGGYTF
DNA: TGTGCCAGCAGTTACTTGGCAGCCCGATTGGGAGGCTACACCTTC

D: TRBD2
size: -
J: TRBJ2-1
V: TRBV28
CDR3: CASSSSSGRPNEQFF
DNA: TGTGCCAGCAGTTCCTCTAGCGGGAGACCCAATGAGCAGTTCTTC

D: TRBD2
size: -
J: TRBJ2-4
V: TRBV9
CDR3: CASSVAAGGRNDIQYF
DNA: TGTGCCAGCAGCGTAGCGGCGGGGGGGCGGAACGACATTCAGTACTTC

D: -
size: -
J: TRBJ2-1
V: TRBV19
CDR3: CASKSLMGYNEQFF
DNA: TGTGCCAGTAAAAGTCTTATGGGGTACAATGAGCAGTTCTTC

D: -
size: -
J: TRBJ2-7
V: TRBV5-6
CDR3: CASSLFSFEQYF
DNA: TGTGCCAGCAGCCTCTTCAGTTTCGAGCAGTACTTC

D: -
size: -
J: TRBJ2-5
V: TRBV5-1
CDR3: CASTYSASQETQYF
DNA: TGCGCCAGCACCTATTCGGCCAGCCAAGAGACCCAGTACTTC

D: TRBD2
size: -
J: TRBJ2-7
V: TRBV2
CDR3: CASKRDFTYEQYF
DNA: TGTGCCAGCAAGCGGGACTTCACCTACGAGCAGTACTTC

D: TRBD1
size: -
J: TRBJ2-5
V: TRBV5-4
CDR3: CASRQTGGGETQYF
DNA: TGTGCCAGCAGGCAGACAGGGGGTGGAGAGACCCAGTACTTC

D: -
size: -
J: TRBJ1-2
V: TRBV6-5
CDR3: CASSFLFGRDYGYTF
DNA: TGTGCCAGCAGTTTCCTTTTTGGCAGGGACTATGGCTACACCTTC

D: TRBD2
size: -
J: TRBJ2-5
V: TRBV6-1
CDR3: CASSAGTSDETQYF
DNA: TGTGCCAGCAGTGCAGGGACTAGTGACGAGACCCAGTACTTC

D: TRBD2
size: -
J: TRBJ2-7
V: TRBV9
CDR3: CASSVGRLAGPRNSYEQYF
DNA: TGTGCCAGCAGCGTAGGTCGGCTAGCGGGACCTCGTAACTCCTACGAGCAGTACTTC

D: -
size: few
J: TRBJ1-2
V: TRBV28
CDR3: CASSPRRGGDTF
DNA: TGTGCCAGCAGTCCCCGTAGGGGAGGAGACACCTTC

D: TRBD1
size: few
J: TRBJ2-1
V: TRBV19
CDR3: CASTTTGWNEQFF
DNA: TGTGCCAGTACGACGACAGGGTGGAATGAGCAGTTCTTC

D: -
size: -
J: TRBJ2-3
V: TRBV6-1
CDR3: CAIRRESTDTQYF
DNA: TGTGCCATTAGGAGGGAGAGCACAGATACGCAGTATTTT

D: -
size: -
J: TRBJ2-2
V: TRBV4-1
CDR3: CASSLSGTFTGELFF
DNA: TGCGCCAGCAGCCTTTCCGGGACCTTCACCGGGGAGCTGTTTTTT

D: -
size: -
J: TRBJ2-1
V: TRBV28
CDR3: CASTTGGQRSSYYEQFF
DNA: TGTGCCAGCACCACCGGGGGGCAAAGGTCAAGCTATTACGAGCAGTTCTTC

D: TRBD2
size: -
J: TRBJ2-2
V: TRBV5-4
CDR3: CASSRTSGGLTGELFF
DNA: TGTGCCAGCAGCCGTACTAGCGGGGGACTCACCGGGGAGCTGTTTTTT

D: TRBD1
size: once
J: TRBJ2-7
V: TRBV29-1
CDR3: CSIGQGQAYEQYF
DNA: TGCAGCATAGGACAGGGTCAAGCCTACGAGCAGTACTTC

D: -
size: -
J: TRBJ1-4
V: TRBV18
CDR3: CASSPRAGPGEKLFF
DNA: TGTGCCAGCTCACCACGGGCCGGGCCGGGCGAAAAACTGTTTTTT

D: -
size: -
J: TRBJ2-7
V: TRBV2
CDR3: CASSPPGSGKQYF
DNA: TGTGCCAGCAGTCCCCCCGGGTCGGGGAAGCAGTACTTC

D: -
size: -
J: TRBJ1-1
V: TRBV10-3
CDR3: CAIREAMNTEAFF
DNA: TGTGCCATCAGGGAGGCTATGAACACTGAAGCTTTCTTT

D: -
size: once
J: TRBJ2-2
V: TRBV4-1
CDR3: CASSLAGQYTEELFF
DNA: TGCGCCAGCAGCCTAGCAGGACAGTACACCGAGGAGCTGTTTTTT

D: -
size: -
J: TRBJ2-7
V: TRBV13
CDR3: CASSGREVLNEQYF
DNA: TGTGCCAGCAGTGGCAGGGAAGTCTTGAACGAGCAGTACTTC

D: -
size: -
J: TRBJ2-5
V: TRBV28
CDR3: CASRPNRETQYF
DNA: TGTGCCAGCAGGCCAAATAGGGAGACCCAGTACTTC

D: -
size: few
J: TRBJ1-5
V: TRBV6-5
CDR3: CASSSRSNQPQHF
DNA: TGTGCCAGCAGTTCCAGGAGTAATCAGCCCCAGCATTTT

D: TRBD2
size: -
J: TRBJ2-3
V: TRBV29-1
CDR3: CSAIPGRAGDTQYF
DNA: TGCAGCGCCATACCGGGGAGGGCCGGGGATACGCAGTATTTT